This record covers a single T cell receptor beta chain. Authors' data handling: Amplification of reference gene primers provided the estimated nucleated cell counts. The table came from immunoSEQ multiplex PCR; TCRdb's copy has only in-frame clones and leaves some out. The D gene and trimming were derived from the DNA, and the V and J assignments and clone size from that table. The table includes some 100,000 clones, roughly 92% detected once. This specimen belongs to a study of blood T cell repertoires in COVID-19. Study summary: Material from acute and convalescent COVID-19 was sourced from the United States, Italy and Spain. T cells, B-cell-depleted T cells, or PBMCs provided the cDNA or gDNA that served as material.

This CDR3 contains 16 residues. V was clipped by 1 base and J by 7 bases, with 19 bases between them. Germline CDR1 LNHNV, CDR2 YYDKDF (reference sequence). The chain couples TRBV15 to TRBJ1-1; no firm D call. The sequencing sample was made of peripheral blood. This sequence was found in a woman aged 55-70 years with active COVID-19. CDR3 bases: TGTGCCACCAGCAGAGGGTGGGCCAGCCAGGTCCTTGAAGCTTTCTTT. It translates to CATSRGWASQVLEAFF.